The 25 T cell receptor beta chains listed next were all sequenced from one sample in a study of blood T cell repertoires in COVID-19. The data were produced by immunoSEQ multiplex PCR, yet TCRdb's version contains in-frame clones alone and is incomplete. The sample has about 110,000 clones; about four fifths are singletons. The sequenced sample consisted of peripheral blood. These receptors all come from a human donor in a cohort sampled during active COVID-19.

J is TRBJ1-2 and V is TRBV6-5; D perhaps matches TRBD1 (5 bases). Germline CDR1 reads MNHEY; CDR2 reads SVGAGI. V dropped 10 bases and J dropped 2 bases, with 17 bases sitting between them. CDR3 length: 14 residues. CDR3: CATSPGISNYGYTF. For the CDR3, the DNA is TGTGCCACCTCTCCAGGGATCTCAAACTATGGCTACACCTTC.

The chain is built from TRBV7-2 and TRBJ2-1; D may be TRBD1 (5 bases). Germline CDR1 SGHTA, CDR2 FQGNSA. Trimming stripped 2 bases from V and 8 bases from J, with 10 bases between. This CDR3 region has 13 residues. In nucleotides, the CDR3 is TGTGCCAGCAGCTTAATGGGGCAGGATGAGCAGTTCTTC. Its translation: CASSLMGQDEQFF.

This sequence joins TRBV7-2 and TRBJ2-5; 11 positions match TRBD2. The CDR3 has 15 amino acids. Germline V gives CDR1 SGHTA, CDR2 FQGNSA. The ends lost 4 bases at V and 2 bases at J; junction bases unmatched: 3. CDR3 DNA: TGTGCCAGCAGCTCGCGACTAGCGGGGCAAGAGACCCAGTACTTC. As protein: CASSSRLAGQETQYF.

The V call is TRBV7-9, the J call TRBJ2-3; unclear D gene. The CDR3 consists of 12 residues. The V gene's germline CDR1 is SEHNR and CDR2 FQNEAQ (reference sequence). V dropped 2 bases and J dropped 6 bases, with 6 bases sitting between them. The CDR3 protein is CASSLNGDTQYF. The CDR3, as DNA: TGTGCCAGCAGCTTAAACGGGGATACGCAGTATTTT.

The chain couples TRBV27 to TRBJ1-1; TRBD1 matches at 7 bases. Germline lookup yields CDR1 MNHEY and CDR2 SMNVEV (reference sequence). J was trimmed by 4 bases and V by 5 bases; bases with no gene match: 4. CDR3 length: 13 amino acids. The CDR3 region is CASSRGTATEAFF. The CDR3 region has the DNA TGTGCCAGCAGTCGAGGGACAGCCACTGAAGCTTTCTTT.

This sequence joins TRBV27 and TRBJ2-7, with 7 bases identical to TRBD1. Germline V gene data show CDR1 as MNHEY and CDR2 as SMNVEV (reference sequence). The CDR3 is made up of 13 amino acids. V lost 7 bases, J lost 4 bases, and 7 bases stayed unmatched. The CDR3, as DNA: TGTGCCAGCAAAAGGACAGGACGATACGAGCAGTACTTC. Protein: CASKRTGRYEQYF.

The gene calls are TRBV14 and TRBJ2-1; perhaps TRBD2 as D (5 bases). The CDR3 contains 13 residues. The germline CDR1 and CDR2 sequences are SGHDN and FVKESK. Between the trimmed V and J ends, which lost 4 bases and 6 bases, there was a span of 10 bases. CDR3: CASSPGSLNEQFF. The CDR3 nucleotides are TGTGCCAGCAGCCCTGGGAGCCTCAATGAGCAGTTCTTC.

The chain joins TRBV5-1 to TRBJ2-5, with TRBD2 matching over 7 bases. Germline-derived CDR1 and CDR2 are SGHRS and YFSETQ. V lost 1 base, J lost 3 bases, and 6 bases stayed unmatched. This CDR3 is built from 15 residues. Here the CDR3 reads CASSLRGLREETQYF. CDR3 nucleotide sequence: TGCGCCAGCAGCTTGCGGGGACTACGCGAAGAGACCCAGTACTTC. The whole variable domain, filled in from reference TRBV5-1 and TRBJ2-5, reads KAGVTQTPRYLIKTRGQQVTLSCSPISGHRSVSWYQQTPGQGLQFLFEYFSETQRNKGNFPGRFSGRQFSNSRSEMNVSTLELGDSALYLCASSLRGLREETQYFGPGTRLLVL.

A note on this clone: At one boundary the junction diverges from the germline segment, which might be a read error. V and J are TRBV13 and TRBJ2-1; 9 bases match TRBD1. Germline V lookup: CDR1 PRHDT, CDR2 FYEKMQ (reference sequence). The CDR3 contains 15 residues. CDR3 residues: CASSLGQGAYSEQFF. The DNA for the CDR3 is TGTGCCAGCAGCTTAGGACAGGGGGCTTACAGTGAGCAGTTCTTC.

The J gene is TRBJ2-5, the V gene TRBV18; D unclear. There are 13 residues in the CDR3. V lost 0 bases and J 5 bases, leaving 7 bases between the germline ends. Germline CDR1 and CDR2: KGHSH and LQKENI. The CDR3 DNA reads as TGTGCCAGCTCACCACCAGCGTGGGAGACCCAGTACTTC. Encoded protein: CASSPPAWETQYF.

The CDR3 region is CASSLRRAFAGRTDTQYF. CDR3 DNA sequence: TGTGCCAGCAGCCTCCGTCGGGCTTTCGCGGGGAGGACAGATACGCAGTATTTT. The chain has TRBV7-8 and TRBJ2-3; possible D gene TRBD2, 6 bases. Germline CDR1 and CDR2: SGHVS and FQNEAQ. Trimming left V 5 bases short and J 3 bases short, with 24 bases between. The CDR3 sequence is 18 residues long.

The CDR3 DNA reads TGTGCCATCAGTGGGGGGACAGGACGGTCTATAAGCTACACCTTC. Amino acid sequence: CAISGGTGRSISYTF. V usage is TRBV10-3 and J usage is TRBJ1-2; 8 bases are shared with TRBD1. Germline V gene data show CDR1 as ENHRY and CDR2 as SYGVKD. This CDR3 has 15 amino acids. The ends lost 4 bases at V and 9 bases at J; junction bases unmatched: 13.

The chain carries TRBV27 and TRBJ1-5, with D possibly being TRBD1 (6 bases). V lost 2 bases to trimming and J lost 4 bases, with 9 bases between them. This CDR3 is built from 14 residues. Looked up from germline, CDR1 is MNHEY and CDR2 is SMNVEV (reference sequence). This CDR3 reads CASSLQGLNQPQHF. CDR3 DNA sequence: TGTGCCAGCAGTTTACAGGGGCTAAATCAGCCCCAGCATTTT.

The chain combines TRBV15 with TRBJ1-5; tentatively, D is TRBD1 (6 bases). V lost 2 bases, J lost 0 bases, and 14 bases lay in between. Germline CDR1 is LNHNV and CDR2 is YYDKDF (reference sequence). This CDR3 spans 17 amino acids. CDR3 in DNA: TGTGCCACCAGCAGATCCCAACAGGGTTATAGCAATCAGCCCCAGCATTTT. Its translation is CATSRSQQGYSNQPQHF.

This rearrangement joins TRBV18 to TRBJ2-7, with 8 nucleotides matching TRBD2. V lost 0 bases to trimming and J lost 3 bases; unmatched junction nucleotides: 7. This CDR3 has 16 amino acids. In germline, CDR1 is KGHSH, CDR2 LQKENI. The CDR3 sequence is CASSPPAGTRGYEQYF. Written as DNA, the CDR3 is TGTGCCAGCTCACCACCGGCCGGGACTAGGGGCTACGAGCAGTACTTC.

The chain is built from TRBV5-6 and TRBJ1-1; TRBD1 might be the D (5 bases). The CDR3 totals 14 residues. V lost 0 bases and J lost 3, with 9 bases in between. Germline CDR1 and CDR2: SGHDT and YYEEEE. The CDR3 DNA follows: TGTGCCAGCAGCTTGGAAGGGGTGCACACTGAAGCTTTCTTT. Amino acids: CASSLEGVHTEAFF.

The gene calls are TRBV3-1 (or the pseudogene TRBV3-2) and TRBJ1-1; the match to TRBD1 covers 7 bases. The CDR3 runs 16 residues. J was trimmed by 10 bases and V by 2 bases; bases with no gene match: 16. Germline CDR1 reads LGHDT; CDR2 reads YNNKEL (reference sequence). The chain's CDR3 is CASSQTRQGRGTGAFF. The CDR3 DNA reads as TGTGCCAGCAGCCAAACTCGACAGGGTAGGGGGACGGGAGCTTTCTTT.

CDR3 nucleotide sequence: TGCGCCAGCAGCCTTATAGACACTGAAGCTTTCTTT. Its protein is CASSLIDTEAFF. J is TRBJ1-1 and V is TRBV5-1; D is unclear. V was shortened by 4 bases and J by 3 bases, with 7 bases between the two germline ends. CDR3 size: 12 residues. Germline V gene sequence: CDR1 SGHRS, CDR2 YFSETQ.

A single count supports this clone. This chain connects TRBV7-9 to TRBJ2-3, with unresolved D. With 1 base removed from V and 6 bases from J, the gap between germline ends came to 8 bases. Germline values: CDR1 SEHNR, CDR2 FQNEAQ (reference sequence). The CDR3 contains 13 residues. The CDR3 nucleotides read TGTGCCAGCAGCTTAGAGGAGACGGATACGCAGTATTTT. Translated, it gives CASSLEETDTQYF. Looking up the rest from reference TRBV7-9 and TRBJ2-3 gives the full variable domain: DTGVSQNPRHKITKRGQNVTFRCDPISEHNRLYWYRQTLGQGPEFLTYFQNEAQLEKSRLLSDRFSAERPKGSFSTLEIQRTEQGDSAMYLCASSLEETDTQYFGPGTRLTVL.

This clone was detected a few times. The chain carries TRBV15 and TRBJ2-1; TRBD2 matches at 13 bases. There are 15 residues in the CDR3. Losses at the gene ends were 6 bases for V and 5 bases for J; bases not matched to a gene: 4. CDR1 LNHNV and CDR2 YYDKDF come from the germline V gene (reference sequence). CDR3 loop: CATRHGLAGDNEQFF. The CDR3 nucleotides are TGTGCCACCAGACACGGACTAGCGGGAGACAATGAGCAGTTCTTC.

The genes are TRBV7-2 and TRBJ1-5; 8 positions match TRBD1. Germline assignment: CDR1 SGHTA and CDR2 FQGNSA. The junction had 6 bases not matched to a gene; V was cut back by 1 base and J by 4 bases. The CDR3 consists of 16 residues. CDR3 region: CASSLGTTGVNQPQHF. In nucleotides, the CDR3 is TGTGCCAGCAGCTTAGGGACGACAGGGGTGAATCAGCCCCAGCATTTT.

A few counts support this clone. The CDR3, as DNA: TGCGCCAGCAGCCAAGAGAGGGAAGCGGGAGGAAAGTTCGGGGAGCTGTTTTTT. Protein sequence: CASSQEREAGGKFGELFF. This chain connects TRBV4-3 to TRBJ2-2, with 9 bases aligning to TRBD2. Germline V gene sequence: CDR1 LGHNA, CDR2 YSLEER. This CDR3 has 18 residues. The V gene end was trimmed by 0 bases and the J gene end by 7 bases; junction bases not matched to a gene: 12.

In DNA form, the CDR3 reads TGTGCCAGCAGGCCACCGGGACAGGGGGAGACCCAGTACTTC. Translation gives CASRPPGQGETQYF. This chain uses TRBV2 with TRBJ2-5, with 10 bases fitting TRBD1. CDR1 is SNHLY, CDR2 FYNNEI, per germline. V gave up 6 bases and J gave up 5 bases; unmatched junction bases: 6. The CDR3 sequence is 14 residues long. Together with reference TRBV2 and TRBJ2-5, the CDR3 gives the full variable domain: EPEVTQTPSHQVTQMGQEVILRCVPISNHLYFYWYRQILGQKVEFLVSFYNNEISEKSEIFDDQFSVERPDGSNFTLKIRSTKLEDSAMYFCASRPPGQGETQYFGPGTRLLVL.

As DNA, the CDR3 is TGTGCCACCAGCACCACACTTACGACTAGCGTCCCCACCGGGGAGCTGTTTTTT. Protein: CATSTTLTTSVPTGELFF. The rearrangement uses TRBV15 and TRBJ2-2; 8 bases line up with TRBD2. Looked up from germline, CDR1 is LNHNV and CDR2 is YYDKDF (reference sequence). The CDR3 runs 18 residues. The J segment lost 4 bases and the V segment lost 4 bases, leaving 14 bases of the junction unmatched.

CDR3 nucleotides: TGTGCCAGCTTTCGGGGATACACTGAAGCTTTCTTT. Its protein is CASFRGYTEAFF. The V call is TRBV27, the J call TRBJ1-1, with D unresolved. V lost 8 bases, J lost 3 bases, and 10 bases lay in between. The CDR3 contains 12 residues. The germline gives CDR1 MNHEY, CDR2 SMNVEV (reference sequence).